This TCR beta chain originates from a study of PD-L1 blockade in urothelial cancer. Documented time point: peripheral blood 6 weeks after treatment start. Regarding the study as a whole: Below-median TCR clonality that was measured in pretreatment blood predicted better survival.

Using immunoSEQ multiplex PCR, the repertoire was profiled, and TCRdb retains in-frame clones only, with some absent. The data hold about 40,000 clones, with more than 80% observed a single time. This CDR3 region has 13 residues. With 5 bases removed from V and 7 bases from J, the gap between germline ends came to 11 bases. CDR1 KGHSH and CDR2 LQKENI come from the germline V gene. This clone was observed a few times. Its antigen is currently unknown. This rearrangement joins TRBV18 to TRBJ2-2, with a weak D call TRBD1 (5 bases). The source is a man in his forties with urothelial cancer. This specimen consisted of PBMCs, obtained around atezolizumab (anti-PD-L1) treatment. The CDR3 nucleotides read TGTGCCAGCTCAAGTACAGGAATCGGGGAGCTGTTTTTT. Amino acids: CASSSTGIGELFF.